Listed below are T cell receptor beta chains from one sample, sequenced in a study of T cell responses to AZD1222 COVID-19 vaccine. Assay used: immunoSEQ multiplex PCR; TCRdb lists only in-frame clones, some missing. There are 70,000 to 95,000 clones in the sample; about 93% occur only once, and roughly 10% lies in the top ten. The input for sequencing was peripheral blood, taken 28 days after the second AZD1222 dose. The receptors stem from an adult who received the AZD1222 COVID-19 vaccine. Each CDR3 is given with its conserved first and last residue. The D gene is left open where the match is weak. Part of the rows lack a size; the others show once, few, many or a class for expanded clones.

TRBJ2-1	.	TRBD1	TRBV3-1/TRBV3-2	16	CASSQAGGQPYNEQFF	TGTGCCAGCAGCCAAGCAGGGGGACAGCCCTACAATGAGCAGTTCTTC
TRBJ2-5	.	.	TRBV3-1/TRBV3-2	12	CASSQLGETQYF	TGTGCCAGCAGCCAACTGGGGGAGACCCAGTACTTC
TRBJ1-1	.	.	TRBV18	16	CASSPGLGQRNTEAFF	TGTGCCAGCTCACCAGGGCTAGGACAAAGGAACACTGAAGCTTTCTTT
TRBJ1-1	.	.	TRBV19	12	CASSMGFAEAFF	TGTGCCAGTAGTATGGGGTTTGCTGAAGCTTTCTTT
TRBJ2-7	.	.	TRBV2	14	CASKRAGNSYEQYF	TGTGCCAGCAAAAGGGCGGGCAACTCCTACGAGCAGTACTTC
TRBJ2-1	.	.	TRBV19	15	CASSPQGRRYNEQFF	TGTGCCAGTAGCCCACAGGGACGGAGATACAATGAGCAGTTCTTC
TRBJ2-2	few	TRBD2	TRBV5-8	16	CAAIRWTSENTGELFF	TGTGCCGCCATCCGATGGACTAGCGAGAACACCGGGGAGCTGTTTTTT
TRBJ2-7	.	TRBD1	TRBV6-5	15	CASSYSNTGGNEQYF	TGTGCCAGCAGTTACTCGAATACAGGGGGCAACGAGCAGTACTTC
TRBJ2-7	.	TRBD2	TRBV5-6	15	CASSLGGGGLVEQYF	TGTGCCAGCAGCTTAGGTGGCGGGGGGCTCGTCGAGCAGTACTTC
TRBJ2-5	.	.	TRBV7-7	13	CASTTNWKETQYF	TGTGCTAGCACCACCAACTGGAAAGAGACCCAGTACTTC
TRBJ1-4	once	.	TRBV2	14	CASSEGLTNEKLFF	TGTGCCAGCAGTGAGGGGTTAACTAATGAAAAACTGTTTTTT
TRBJ2-3	.	TRBD1	TRBV5-1	14	CASGRTGDTDTQYF	TGCGCCAGCGGAAGGACAGGGGATACAGATACGCAGTATTTT
TRBJ1-5	.	.	TRBV27	14	CASSRGLYDQPQHF	TGTGCCAGCAGTAGGGGGTTGTACGATCAGCCCCAGCATTTT
TRBJ1-6	.	TRBD1	TRBV19	14	CASSRDRGSMPLHF	TGTGCCAGTAGTCGGGACAGGGGTTCAATGCCCCTCCACTTT
TRBJ2-7	.	.	TRBV7-9	14	CASSLAGHGYEQYF	TGTGCCAGCAGCTTAGCGGGACACGGGTACGAGCAGTACTTC
TRBJ2-1	.	TRBD2	TRBV10-3	14	CAIDSGRDYNEQFF	TGTGCCATCGATAGCGGGAGGGACTACAATGAGCAGTTCTTC
TRBJ2-1	.	.	TRBV19	13	CASSTSGPLEQFF	TGTGCCAGTAGTACATCGGGTCCTCTTGAGCAGTTCTTC
TRBJ1-1	.	TRBD1	TRBV6-5	14	CASTGQGSNTEAFF	TGTGCCAGCACCGGACAGGGGAGCAACACTGAAGCTTTCTTT
TRBJ1-5	.	TRBD1	TRBV19	16	CASRGGTGGYFQPQHF	TGTGCCAGTAGGGGGGGCACAGGGGGCTATTTCCAGCCCCAGCATTTT
TRBJ2-1	.	TRBD2	TRBV6-4	15	CASSEESGGYNEQFF	TGTGCCAGCAGTGAAGAGTCGGGAGGGTACAATGAGCAGTTCTTC
TRBJ1-1	.	.	TRBV2	14	CASKRGAGDTEAFF	TGTGCCAGCAAGAGAGGAGCAGGGGACACTGAAGCTTTCTTT
TRBJ2-1	once	TRBD1	TRBV5-1	15	CASSLGDRGYNEQFF	TGCGCCAGCAGCTTGGGGGACAGGGGCTACAATGAGCAGTTCTTC
TRBJ2-1	.	.	TRBV28	11	CASRSYNEQFF	TGTGCCAGCAGGTCCTACAATGAGCAGTTCTTC
TRBJ1-4	.	.	TRBV18	15	CASSPANSRDEKLFF	TGTGCCAGCTCACCAGCGAACTCACGGGATGAAAAACTGTTTTTT
TRBJ2-1	once	.	TRBV9	15	CASTREANSYNEQFF	TGTGCCAGTACTAGAGAAGCCAACTCCTACAATGAGCAGTTCTTC
TRBJ1-1	.	.	TRBV5-4	15	CASSLGNNPGTEAFF	TGTGCCAGCAGTTTGGGGAACAACCCCGGGACTGAAGCTTTCTTT
TRBJ1-2	.	.	TRBV19	13	CASSPRESYGYTF	TGTGCCAGTAGTCCCCGGGAGTCCTATGGCTACACCTTC
TRBJ2-2	.	.	TRBV7-3	16	CASSRSSGGNTGELFF	TGTGCCAGCAGCCGTTCCTCTGGAGGGAACACCGGGGAGCTGTTTTTT
TRBJ1-2	.	TRBD1	TRBV15	15	CATSMGGQGNRVYTF	TGTGCCACCAGCATGGGGGGACAGGGGAATCGCGTCTACACCTTC
TRBJ1-5	.	TRBD1	TRBV28	16	CASSVGGQGGNQPQHF	TGTGCCAGCAGTGTCGGAGGACAGGGTGGCAATCAGCCCCAGCATTTT
TRBJ1-4	.	.	TRBV5-1	14	CASSLGGWDEKLFF	TGCGCCAGCAGCCTCGGGGGTTGGGATGAAAAACTGTTTTTT
TRBJ2-2	.	TRBD1	TRBV11-2	16	CASSFRTGRGTGELFF	TGTGCCAGCAGCTTTCGGACAGGGAGAGGGACCGGGGAGCTGTTTTTT
TRBJ1-4	.	.	TRBV28	15	CASSLSVKGDTKLFF	TGTGCCAGCAGTTTGAGCGTAAAGGGGGACACGAAACTGTTTTTT
TRBJ1-4	.	TRBD1	TRBV5-4	14	CASSPGTGGEKLFF	TGTGCCAGCAGCCCCGGGACAGGGGGTGAAAAACTGTTTTTT
TRBJ2-1	.	.	TRBV2	13	CASVDQRRDEQFF	TGTGCCAGCGTAGACCAGCGCCGCGATGAGCAGTTCTTC
TRBJ1-2	.	.	TRBV2	14	CASSRGLSNYGYTF	TGTGCCAGCAGTCGGGGGTTATCTAACTATGGCTACACCTTC
TRBJ2-7	once	.	TRBV7-3	15	CASSLKPTRGYEQYF	TGTGCCAGCAGCTTAAAACCCACTAGGGGCTACGAGCAGTACTTC
TRBJ2-5	.	.	TRBV5-1	11	CASSFQETQYF	TGCGCCAGCAGCTTCCAGGAGACCCAGTACTTC
TRBJ1-2	once	.	TRBV28	12	CASSPRNYGYTF	TGTGCCAGCAGTCCACGGAACTATGGCTACACCTTC